This T cell receptor (beta chain) is from a study of cytomegalovirus exposure and HLA in healthy donors. CDR1 and CDR2 from the germline V gene are MGHRA and YSYEKL. The J segment lost 2 bases and the V segment lost 4 bases, leaving 7 bases of the junction unmatched. The CDR3 loop spans 15 amino acids. A multiplex PCR was run with 60 Vbeta primers and 13 Jbeta primers. TCRdb's table, derived via immunoSEQ multiplex PCR, lists solely in-frame clones and lacks some. This table has 220,000 or so clones, 82% appearing once. The sample comprised PBMCs. The origin of this receptor is a woman aged 40 to 55 in good health and CMV-seronegative. The rearrangement uses TRBV4-1 and TRBJ1-2, with 7 bases identical to TRBD1. Written as DNA, the CDR3 is TGCGCCAGCAGCCGAACCGGACAGGAAAACTATGGCTACACCTTC. Its translation: CASSRTGQENYGYTF.